Below, 23 T cell receptor beta chains from the same sample are listed, as sequenced in a study of blood T cell repertoires in COVID-19. Assay used: immunoSEQ multiplex PCR; TCRdb lists only in-frame clones, some missing. Counted here are some 350,000 clones, around 87% occurring once; the ten biggest clones make up about 5%. The sequenced material came from PBMCs or T cells enriched from blood (not recorded which). All receptors derive from a woman aged 25 to 45 who had recovered from COVID-19.

The chain has TRBV24-1 and TRBJ1-3; no clear D. V lost 8 bases and J 0 bases, leaving 19 bases between the germline ends. Looked up from germline, CDR1 is KGHDR and CDR2 is SFDVKD. CDR3 length: 17 amino acids. CDR3 sequence (DNA): TGTGCCACCACAGTCCCATTAACCGCTAGCTCTGGAAACACCATATATTTT. The encoded protein is CATTVPLTASSGNTIYF.

The chain couples TRBV5-1 to TRBJ2-7, with 11 bases matching TRBD2. J gave up 3 bases and V 0 bases, and 8 bases lay outside the gene matches. The CDR3 is 17 residues long. The germline V gene encodes CDR1 SGHRS and CDR2 YFSETQ. CDR3 in amino acids: CASSLAPSGGTFYEQYF. DNA of the CDR3: TGCGCCAGCAGCTTGGCCCCTAGCGGGGGGACTTTCTACGAGCAGTACTTC.

The rearrangement uses TRBV3-1 (or the pseudogene TRBV3-2) and TRBJ2-1, with 15 positions matching TRBD2. The CDR3 has 17 amino acids. The V and J ends lost 3 bases and 8 bases, in that order; junction bases with no gene match: 8. Germline CDR1 LGHDT, CDR2 YNNKEL (reference sequence). The chain's CDR3 is CASSHLWTSGGVDEQFF. The CDR3 nucleotides read TGTGCCAGCAGCCACCTTTGGACTAGCGGGGGGGTCGATGAGCAGTTCTTC.

The V gene is TRBV7-8, the J gene TRBJ1-2; the D gene is possibly TRBD1 (5 bases). The CDR3 contains 14 residues. V was shortened by 5 bases and J by 4 bases, with 14 bases between the two germline ends. Germline V gene lookup returns CDR1 SGHVS and CDR2 FQNEAQ. DNA for the CDR3: TGTGCCAGCAGCAGAGGACAATACTCCTATGGCTACACCTTC. Translation: CASSRGQYSYGYTF.

The rearrangement joins TRBV4-1 to TRBJ1-1; D ambiguous. CDR3 length: 13 residues. Trimming took 2 bases from V and 3 from J, leaving 7 bases between them. CDR1 is MGHRA, CDR2 YSYEKL, per germline. CDR3 nucleotide sequence: TGCGCCAGCAGCCAACCCCTAGACACTGAAGCTTTCTTT. It encodes CASSQPLDTEAFF.

This rearrangement joins TRBV18 to TRBJ2-2; TRBD1 agrees at 8 bases. Germline V gives CDR1 KGHSH, CDR2 LQKENI. Losses at the gene ends were 3 bases for V and 3 bases for J; bases not matched to a gene: 3. The CDR3 has 15 residues. The CDR3 nucleotides read TGTGCCAGCTCACCCAGGGGGCTCGACACCGGGGAGCTGTTTTTT. Translated, it gives CASSPRGLDTGELFF.

CDR3 residues: CASSQEGHPAGNGYTF. CDR3 nucleotide sequence: TGCGCCAGCAGCCAAGAGGGACACCCGGCGGGTAATGGCTACACCTTC. This rearrangement joins TRBV4-1 to TRBJ1-2; tentatively, D is TRBD1 (6 bases). The CDR3 runs to 16 residues. Germline V lookup: CDR1 MGHRA, CDR2 YSYEKL. V lost 0 bases to trimming and J lost 6 bases, with 17 bases between them.

The rearrangement links TRBV7-9 to TRBJ2-2, with 10 bases aligning to TRBD1. J was trimmed by 3 bases and V by 3 bases; bases with no gene match: 1. Germline-derived CDR1 and CDR2 are SEHNR and FQNEAQ (reference sequence). The CDR3 consists of 15 residues. The chain's CDR3 is CASSFGTGDTGELFF. The CDR3 DNA is TGTGCCAGCAGCTTTGGGACAGGGGACACCGGGGAGCTGTTTTTT.

V gene TRBV24-1 combines with J gene TRBJ1-4, with 10 positions matching TRBD1. The CDR3 length is 16 residues. Germline trimming cut 3 bases from V and 8 bases from J; bases unmatched to any gene: 8. Germline V gene lookup returns CDR1 KGHDR and CDR2 SFDVKD. The CDR3 DNA is TGTGCCACCAGTGATCCTGGGACAGGGGAGGTCGAAAAACTGTTTTTT. It yields the protein CATSDPGTGEVEKLFF.

The V gene is TRBV30, the J gene TRBJ1-2, with 7 bases identical to TRBD1. The J segment lost 8 bases and the V segment lost 0 bases, leaving 12 bases of the junction unmatched. Per the germline V gene, CDR1 is GTSNPN and CDR2 is SVGIG (reference sequence). The CDR3 length is 15 residues. The CDR3 is CAWSVGQTYYQGYTF. The CDR3 nucleotides read TGTGCCTGGAGTGTGGGACAGACCTACTATCAGGGCTACACCTTC.

V and J are TRBV4-1 and TRBJ1-2; possibly TRBD1 for D (5 bases). Per germline, CDR1 MGHRA and CDR2 YSYEKL. CDR3 length: 15 residues. Between the trimmed V and J ends, which lost 4 bases and 3 bases, there was a span of 15 bases. CDR3 protein: CASSLHAGGDYGYTF. In DNA, the CDR3 is TGCGCCAGCAGCCTCCATGCCGGGGGTGACTATGGCTACACCTTC.

The gene calls are TRBV5-4 and TRBJ1-2; no definite D call. The ends were cut back, 0 bases at V and 3 bases at J, with 9 bases in the middle. This CDR3 is built from 14 residues. Germline loops: CDR1 SGHNT, CDR2 YYREEE (reference sequence). The chain's CDR3 is CASSLGSGYYGYTF. Written as DNA, the CDR3 is TGTGCCAGCAGCTTGGGGTCGGGGTACTATGGCTACACCTTC.

Concerning this clone: The sample carries other DNA sequences with the same CDR3. This chain joins TRBV20-1 and TRBJ1-2; D possibly corresponds to TRBD1 (6 bases). The germline gives CDR1 DFQATT, CDR2 SNEGSKA (reference sequence). CDR3 length: 11 amino acids. With 6 bases removed from V and 8 bases from J, the gap between germline ends came to 13 bases. CDR3 protein: CSAWTAYGYTF. CDR3 sequence (DNA): TGCAGTGCCTGGACAGCTTACGGCTACACCTTC.

The chain joins TRBV25-1 to TRBJ1-2; D possibly corresponds to TRBD1 (6 bases). V lost 1 base to trimming and J lost 0 bases, with 9 bases between them. Germline values: CDR1 MGHDK, CDR2 SYGVNS. CDR3 length: 15 amino acids. CDR3 residues: CASSESGGPNYGYTF. CDR3 in DNA: TGTGCCAGCAGTGAATCGGGGGGCCCTAACTATGGCTACACCTTC.

The rearrangement uses TRBV5-6 and TRBJ2-5; 9 nucleotides agree with TRBD2. V shed 0 bases, J shed 5 bases, and the junction held 11 bases outside the gene matches. Germline V gene sequence: CDR1 SGHDT, CDR2 YYEEEE. The CDR3 spans 17 residues. Here the CDR3 DNA reads TGTGCCAGCAGCTTGGATGGTAGCGGGGGCACCGGGGAGACCCAGTACTTC. This translates into CASSLDGSGGTGETQYF.

The rearrangement uses TRBV10-3 and TRBJ2-1; tentative D call: TRBD1 (5 bases). The germline V and J ends were trimmed by 2 bases and 6 bases, with 5 bases remaining between them. CDR1 ENHRY and CDR2 SYGVKD come from the germline V gene. This CDR3 contains 12 residues. The DNA of the CDR3 is TGTGCCATCAGTGAGCAGGGCAATGAGCAGTTCTTC. It is translated as CAISEQGNEQFF.

The chain joins TRBV30 to TRBJ1-2; TRBD1 agrees at 8 bases. The V gene's germline CDR1 is GTSNPN and CDR2 SVGIG (reference sequence). This CDR3 region has 15 residues. Trimming removed 1 base from V and 5 bases from J; junction bases left unmatched: 9. In DNA, the CDR3 is TGTGCCTGGAGTGCCGGACAGGGAACTACGTATGGCTACACCTTC. Its protein is CAWSAGQGTTYGYTF.

V usage is TRBV21-1 and J usage is TRBJ1-1; the table's D call TRBD1 went unverified against the DNA. TRBV21-1 is listed as a pseudogene. The CDR3 loop spans 14 amino acids. The CDR3 reads CASSSQGTNTEAFF. CDR3 in DNA: TGTGCCAGCAGCTCACAGGGGACGAACACTGAAGCTTTCTTT.

This clone showed up just once. The J gene is TRBJ1-4, the V gene TRBV23-1, with a possible D match to TRBD1 (5 bases). TRBV23-1 is marked as an open reading frame, function uncertain. The CDR3 covers 15 residues. Trimming left V 2 bases short and J 5 bases short, with 12 bases between. CDR3 residues: CASSQGTGTNEKLFF. For the CDR3, the DNA is TGCGCCAGCAGTCAAGGCACAGGTACCAATGAAAAACTGTTTTTT.

The chain couples TRBV18 to TRBJ2-5; D is unresolved. V was cut by 2 bases and J by 4 bases, with 8 bases left in between. The CDR3 is made up of 13 amino acids. The germline gives CDR1 KGHSH, CDR2 LQKENI. The CDR3 spells CASSPSGRETQYF. The DNA for the CDR3 is TGTGCCAGCTCACCATCGGGTAGAGAGACCCAGTACTTC.

The CDR3 sequence is CASSRVGGLAGSEQFF. CDR3 DNA: TGTGCCAGCAGCCGAGTAGGGGGACTAGCGGGTTCTGAGCAGTTCTTC. The chain is built from TRBV11-2 and TRBJ2-1, with 12 bases fitting TRBD2. V was clipped by 5 bases and J by 9 bases; unmatched bases: 11. Germline V CDR1 and CDR2: SGHAT, FQNNGV. The CDR3 runs 16 residues.

The V call is TRBV4-1, the J call TRBJ1-6; TRBD1 agrees at 7 bases. The CDR3 is 16 amino acids. Trimming cost V 3 bases and J 7 bases; bases outside gene matches: 9. CDR1 is MGHRA and CDR2 is YSYEKL in the germline V gene. The CDR3: CASSHPLTGINSPLHF. CDR3 coding DNA: TGCGCCAGCAGCCACCCTTTGACAGGGATCAATTCACCCCTCCACTTT.

Here the CDR3 reads CASSPFGQGMGEQYF. In DNA form, the CDR3 reads TGTGCCAGCAGCCCCTTCGGGCAGGGAATGGGGGAGCAGTACTTC. The V gene is TRBV14, the J gene TRBJ2-7, with D possibly TRBD1 on 5 matching bases. The length of the CDR3 is 15 residues. Per the germline V gene, CDR1 is SGHDN and CDR2 is FVKESK. With 4 bases removed from V and 7 bases from J, the gap between germline ends came to 20 bases.